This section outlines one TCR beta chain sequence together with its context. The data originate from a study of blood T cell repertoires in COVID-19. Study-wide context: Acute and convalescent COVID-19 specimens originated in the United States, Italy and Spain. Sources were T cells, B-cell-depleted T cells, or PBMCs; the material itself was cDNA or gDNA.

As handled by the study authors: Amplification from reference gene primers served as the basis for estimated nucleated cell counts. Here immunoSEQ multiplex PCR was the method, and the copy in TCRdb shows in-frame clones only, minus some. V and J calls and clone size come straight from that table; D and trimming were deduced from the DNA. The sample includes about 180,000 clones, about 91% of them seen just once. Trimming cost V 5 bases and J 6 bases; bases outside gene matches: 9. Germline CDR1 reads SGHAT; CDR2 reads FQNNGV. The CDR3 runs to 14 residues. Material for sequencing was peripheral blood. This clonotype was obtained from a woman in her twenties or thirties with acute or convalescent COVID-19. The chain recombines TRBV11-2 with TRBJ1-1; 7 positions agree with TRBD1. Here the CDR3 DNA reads TGTGCCAGCAGCCCGAGTATACAGGGGTCTGAAGCTTTCTTT. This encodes CASSPSIQGSEAFF.